This TCR beta chain was captured by sequencing in a study of Graves' ophthalmopathy and Graves' hyperthyroidism. Amplified material comprised TCR beta CDR3 regions derived from RNA transcripts. First-round RT-PCR employed HTBI primers, with a second-round multiplex PCR after it. TCRdb reprocessed the multiplex PCR reads via MiXCR and lists one record per CDR3 protein. Of 20,000 to 30,000 distinct CDR3 sequences in the sample, nearly 50% were seen once. Orbital computed tomography and thyroid ultrasound, along with TRAb, serum thyroxine and clinical symptoms, underpinned diagnosis. In its sample, this clonotype was seen many times. Losses at the gene ends were 4 bases for V and 0 bases for J; bases not matched to a gene: 4. This CDR3 is built from 15 residues. CDR1 is MDHEN, CDR2 SYDVKM, per germline.

The sample was peripheral blood. This chain links TRBV28 with TRBJ2-3, with 7 bases that match TRBD1. The receptor was isolated from an adult woman with stable Graves' hyperthyroidism. The CDR3 loop reads CASSWDSTSTDTQYF. CDR3 DNA: TGTGCCAGCAGTTGGGACAGCACTAGCACAGATACGCAGTATTTT.